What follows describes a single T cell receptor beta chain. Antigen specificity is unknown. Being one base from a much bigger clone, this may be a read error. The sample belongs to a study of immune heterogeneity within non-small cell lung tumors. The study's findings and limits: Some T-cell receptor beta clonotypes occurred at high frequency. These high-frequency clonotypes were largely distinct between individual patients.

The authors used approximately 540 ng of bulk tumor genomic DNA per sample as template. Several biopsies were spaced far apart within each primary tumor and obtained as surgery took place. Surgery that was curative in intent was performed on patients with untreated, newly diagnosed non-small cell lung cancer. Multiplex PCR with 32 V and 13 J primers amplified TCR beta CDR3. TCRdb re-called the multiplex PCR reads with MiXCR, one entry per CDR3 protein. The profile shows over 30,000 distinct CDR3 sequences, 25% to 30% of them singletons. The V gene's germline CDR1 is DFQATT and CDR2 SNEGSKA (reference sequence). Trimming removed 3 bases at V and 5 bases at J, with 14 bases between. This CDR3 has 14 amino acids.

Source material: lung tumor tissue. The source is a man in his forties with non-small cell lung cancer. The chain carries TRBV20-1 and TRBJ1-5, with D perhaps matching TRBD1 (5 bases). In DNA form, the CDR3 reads TGCAGTGCTAGCGGGGCAGCTAACTATCAGCCCCAGCATTTT. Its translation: CSASGAANYQPQHF.